The clone carrying this TCR beta chain was seen once. Trimming stripped 0 bases from V and 1 base from J, with 4 bases between. The CDR3 consists of 15 residues. Germline CDR1 SGHDN, CDR2 FVKESK. The PCR employed 60 Vbeta primers together with 13 Jbeta primers. The assay was immunoSEQ multiplex PCR, and TCRdb's table has in-frame clones only and misses some. The sample includes 150,000 or so clones, 70% to 90% seen only once; the top ten take around 5.6%. These data originate in a study of cytomegalovirus exposure and HLA in healthy donors. Source material: PBMCs. The receptor's source is a woman aged 35 to 49 in good health and CMV-seropositive. This chain connects TRBV14 to TRBJ2-6; no definite D call. This CDR3 is CASSQDPSGANVLTF. DNA for the CDR3: TGTGCCAGCAGCCAAGATCCATCTGGGGCCAACGTCCTGACTTTC.